Following are 20 T cell receptor beta chains from one sample sequenced in a study of cytomegalovirus exposure and HLA in healthy donors. Amplification used 60 Vbeta primers and 13 Jbeta primers. Clones were read by immunoSEQ multiplex PCR, and TCRdb kept only the in-frame ones, dropping some. The repertoire holds about 73,000 clones, with roughly 70% as singletons. The material sequenced was PBMCs. The receptors originated from a man in his 70s in good health and CMV-seronegative.

The chain employs TRBV6-1 and TRBJ1-1, with D possibly TRBD1 on 5 matching bases. Germline V gene sequence: CDR1 MNHNS, CDR2 SASEGT. This CDR3 is 14 amino acids long. Trimming removed 5 bases from V and 5 bases from J, with 15 bases in between. This chain's CDR3 is CASSYREKGTEAFF. DNA of the CDR3: TGTGCCAGCAGTTATAGGGAAAAGGGGACTGAAGCTTTCTTT.

The chain couples TRBV28 to TRBJ2-1; D gene uncertain. Germline V gene lookup returns CDR1 MDHEN and CDR2 SYDVKM. The CDR3 consists of 14 residues. Trimming shortened V by 2 bases and J by 8 bases, and 13 bases separated the two germline ends. In DNA form, the CDR3 reads TGTGCCAGCAGTTTACGACTGGCGATTGATGAGCAGTTCTTC. Amino acid sequence: CASSLRLAIDEQFF.

The CDR3 DNA reads TGTGCCAGCAGTTTGAATTTAATAGCGGGAGCATTCAATGAGCAGTTCTTC. This gives the protein CASSLNLIAGAFNEQFF. This sequence joins TRBV27 and TRBJ2-1, with 9 bases that match TRBD2. The CDR3 spans 17 residues. With V trimmed by 3 bases and J by 6 bases, 12 bases remained unmatched. CDR1 is MNHEY and CDR2 is SMNVEV in the germline V gene (reference sequence).

This chain uses TRBV19 with TRBJ2-7; weak D call: TRBD1 (5 bases). CDR3 length equals 14 residues. Deletions cut 3 bases from V and 0 bases from J, with 9 bases between. The germline CDR1 and CDR2 sequences are LNHDA and SQIVND (reference sequence). The CDR3 region is CASSITDSSYEQYF. The CDR3 DNA follows: TGTGCCAGTAGTATTACTGACAGCTCCTACGAGCAGTACTTC. Filled out from reference TRBV19 and TRBJ2-7, the complete variable domain reads DGGITQSPKYLFRKEGQNVTLSCEQNLNHDAMYWYRQDPGQGLRLIYYSQIVNDFQKGDIAEGYSVSREKKESFPLTVTSAQKNPTAFYLCASSITDSSYEQYFGPGTRLTVT.

The gene calls are TRBV2 and TRBJ2-1; D may be TRBD1 (5 bases). Trimming left V 0 bases short and J 7 bases short, with 19 bases between. Germline lookup yields CDR1 SNHLY and CDR2 FYNNEI. The CDR3 loop spans 17 amino acids. The CDR3 sequence: CASSEALTALGRNEQFF. In DNA form, the CDR3 reads TGTGCCAGCAGTGAAGCGCTGACAGCCCTTGGGCGGAATGAGCAGTTCTTC.

The chain carries TRBV7-2 and TRBJ1-6, with 7 nucleotides matching TRBD1. V lost 5 bases, J lost 10 bases, and 8 bases stayed unmatched. This CDR3 is built from 14 residues. Germline V lookup: CDR1 SGHTA, CDR2 FQGNSA. CDR3 protein: CASSPRDSRSPLHF. CDR3 DNA: TGTGCCAGCAGCCCGCGGGACAGCAGATCACCCCTCCACTTT.

This chain uses TRBV29-1 with TRBJ2-5; maybe TRBD2 (5 bases). Per germline, CDR1 SQVTM and CDR2 ANQGSEA. This CDR3 has 13 residues. Trimming pared 3 bases from V and 7 bases from J, leaving 15 bases between. CDR3 in amino acids: CSVEVRRAATQYF. CDR3 nucleotide sequence: TGCAGCGTTGAGGTGCGGCGGGCGGCGACCCAGTACTTC.

V and J are TRBV19 and TRBJ1-5; D remains unclear. CDR1 is LNHDA and CDR2 is SQIVND in the germline V gene (reference sequence). CDR3 length: 13 amino acids. V shed 10 bases and J shed 3 bases, with 13 bases lying between them. The CDR3 spells CATARELNQPQHF. DNA for the CDR3: TGTGCCACCGCGCGGGAGCTCAATCAGCCCCAGCATTTT.

This clone appeared a few times. CDR3 sequence reads: CASSLTGQGRNSPLHF. CDR3 nucleotide sequence: TGTGCCAGCAGCTTGACGGGACAGGGGCGGAATTCACCCCTCCACTTT. The chain joins TRBV5-6 to TRBJ1-6, with 10 bases identical to TRBD1. J gave up 7 bases and V 1 base, and 5 bases lay outside the gene matches. The CDR3 is 16 amino acids. The germline V gene has CDR1 SGHDT and CDR2 YYEEEE.

V and J are TRBV6-1 and TRBJ1-6, with 8 bases fitting TRBD1. The ends lost 0 bases at V and 12 bases at J; junction bases unmatched: 4. The CDR3 runs to 14 residues. Germline V gene lookup returns CDR1 MNHNS and CDR2 SASEGT. The CDR3 DNA sequence: TGTGCCAGCAGTGAAGCTTGGGACAGGAGACCCCTCCACTTT. Its protein is CASSEAWDRRPLHF.

V is TRBV5-6 and J is TRBJ2-5; D might be TRBD2 (7 bases). The CDR3 length is 15 residues. Germline V gene data show CDR1 as SGHDT and CDR2 as YYEEEE. The V end lost 4 bases, the J end lost 4 bases, and 17 bases lay between the germline ends. The CDR3 DNA follows: TGTGCCAGCAGCAGGAGCGGGACACCAAGAGAGACCCAGTACTTC. Translated, it gives CASSRSGTPRETQYF.

The J gene is TRBJ1-3, the V gene TRBV6-1, with 7 bases aligning to TRBD1. CDR3 length equals 14 residues. After removal of 6 bases from V and 2 bases from J, the junction contained 4 bases not matched to a gene. CDR1 and CDR2 (germline): MNHNS, SASEGT. CDR3 loop: CASRRTGAGNTIYF. The CDR3, as DNA: TGTGCCAGCAGGAGAACAGGGGCTGGAAACACCATATATTTT.

This chain uses TRBV5-6 with TRBJ2-1; TRBD2 aligns across 8 bases. Germline values: CDR1 SGHDT, CDR2 YYEEEE. This CDR3 region has 15 residues. Unmatched junction bases numbered 5, after V lost 5 bases and J lost 1 base. CDR3 in amino acids: CASSRGRPSYNEQFF. CDR3 coding DNA: TGTGCCAGCAGTCGCGGGAGGCCGTCCTACAATGAGCAGTTCTTC.

The gene calls are TRBV19 and TRBJ2-7; 7 bases agree with TRBD1. The CDR3 spans 13 residues. Germline CDR1 is LNHDA and CDR2 is SQIVND (reference sequence). The trim removed 3 bases at V and 7 bases at J, leaving 6 bases unmatched. The CDR3 DNA follows: TGTGCCAGTAGTATGGGACAGCCCTGGGAGCAGTACTTC. As protein: CASSMGQPWEQYF. Filled out from reference TRBV19 and TRBJ2-7, the complete variable domain reads DGGITQSPKYLFRKEGQNVTLSCEQNLNHDAMYWYRQDPGQGLRLIYYSQIVNDFQKGDIAEGYSVSREKKESFPLTVTSAQKNPTAFYLCASSMGQPWEQYFGPGTRLTVT.

The rearrangement joins TRBV4-1 to TRBJ2-7; the D is unclear. Germline CDR1 and CDR2: MGHRA and YSYEKL. V lost 2 bases, J lost 12 bases, and 14 bases lay in between. The CDR3 runs 12 residues. The chain's CDR3 is CASSQPSWRRYF. CDR3 DNA: TGCGCCAGCAGCCAACCCTCGTGGCGGCGGTACTTC.

The rearrangement joins TRBV4-3 to TRBJ2-1; 9 nucleotides agree with TRBD1. CDR1 is LGHNA, CDR2 YSLEER, per germline. Trimming cost V 3 bases and J 7 bases; bases outside gene matches: 13. The CDR3 contains 17 residues. Written as DNA, the CDR3 is TGCGCCAGCAGCCAGACCCGTACCGGGACAGGGCAAAATGAGCAGTTCTTC. It codes for CASSQTRTGTGQNEQFF.

The gene calls are TRBV5-1 and TRBJ1-2; 8 positions agree with TRBD1. Germline V CDR1 and CDR2: SGHRS, YFSETQ. V gave up 1 base and J gave up 8 bases; unmatched junction bases: 4. This CDR3 is 13 amino acids long. The DNA for the CDR3 is TGCGCCAGCAGCTTGTTACAGGGGGGGGGCTACACCTTC. Its translation is CASSLLQGGGYTF.

V gene TRBV7-2 combines with J gene TRBJ2-7; possible D gene TRBD1, 6 bases. V lost 1 base to trimming and J lost 3 bases, with 10 bases between them. Germline values: CDR1 SGHTA, CDR2 FQGNSA. There are 14 residues in the CDR3. The CDR3 protein is CASSLGLQGYEQYF. CDR3 coding DNA: TGTGCCAGCAGCTTAGGACTACAGGGCTACGAGCAGTACTTC.

This sequence joins TRBV7-9 and TRBJ1-1, with D possibly TRBD1 on 6 matching bases. Trimming took off 5 bases at V and 1 base at J, with 11 bases between the two ends. Germline CDR1 and CDR2: SEHNR and FQNEAQ (reference sequence). This CDR3 comprises 14 residues. The CDR3: CASSPLQGNTEAFF. CDR3 nucleotide sequence: TGTGCCAGCAGCCCCCTACAGGGGAACACTGAAGCTTTCTTT.

This chain connects TRBV10-3 to TRBJ1-2; D is possibly TRBD1 (5 bases). Trimming pared 0 bases from V and 9 bases from J, leaving 11 bases between. The CDR3 length is 13 residues. Per germline, CDR1 ENHRY and CDR2 SYGVKD. Written as DNA, the CDR3 is TGTGCCATCAGTGAGTCGGAACAGGTTCGCTACACCTTC. Protein: CAISESEQVRYTF.